The source of this TCR beta chain is a study of T cells in Graves' hyperthyroidism and ophthalmopathy. Study overall: Peripheral blood was taken when the disease was first diagnosed, before any treatment began.

This clonotype came up many times. The CDR3 contains 16 residues. V lost 3 bases to trimming and J lost 4 bases, with 17 bases between them. CDR1 is SGHTA and CDR2 is FQGTGA in the germline V gene. Amplification of TCR beta CDR3 regions was performed using RNA transcripts as template. First-round RT-PCR of the TCR CDR3 relied on the HTBI primer set. TCRdb redid the calling of the multiplex PCR reads with MiXCR, one entry per CDR3 protein. Counted here are fewer than 400,000 distinct CDR3 sequences, 15% to 19% occurring once; the ten biggest clones make up 28%. This TCR derives from a woman aged 18 to 35 with Graves' hyperthyroidism that later progressed to Graves' ophthalmopathy. What was sequenced was blood. The chain uses TRBV7-3 and TRBJ2-3, with a possible D match to TRBD2 (6 bases). The CDR3 region is CASSFAGPGGPDTQYF. DNA for the CDR3: TGTGCCAGCAGCTTCGCGGGACCCGGAGGACCAGATACGCAGTATTTT. The full variable domain, completed using reference TRBV7-3 and TRBJ2-3, is GAGVSQTPSNKVTEKGKYVELRCDPISGHTALYWYRQSLGQGPEFLIYFQGTGAADDSGLPNDRFFAVRPEGSVSTLKIQRTERGDSAVYLCASSFAGPGGPDTQYFGPGTRLTVL.